The entry below gives a single T cell receptor beta chain sequence along with its context. Its recognized antigen is unknown. No much larger clone exists at a distance of one base, and base qualities are not known. This specimen includes other DNA sequences encoding the same CDR3. Whole blood was collected in K2EDTA tubes by collaborating institutions according to the institutions' own protocols. Collaborator samples were shipped for TCRbeta analysis as frozen whole blood, isolated PBMCs, or DNA extracted from either sample type. Trimming takes 0 bases from V and 5 bases from J, and the germline ends sit 5 bases apart. The germline V gene encodes CDR1 SGHAT and CDR2 FQNNGV. The CDR3 covers 13 residues, taking in both the cysteine and the phenylalanine. Only the CDR3 DNA is retained, 39 bases long and in frame from the first base. This sample is part of a study of blood T cell repertoires in COVID-19 (dated by TCRdb to 2018 to 2021). For the study in its entirety: Collaborator samples came from the United States, Italy and Spain and covered acute and convalescent phases of COVID-19. A freely available public database, intended as a resource for researchers studying the immune response to SARS-CoV-2, is where the repertoires were released. The samples were drawn from the first 160 participants of the ongoing ImmuneRACE study and from 1,254 subjects provided by 6 global collaborators. Deeply sampled blood TCRbeta repertoires from subjects exposed to, actively infected with, or recovered from COVID-19 were included in the dataset. Sample metadata almost always included a de-identified subject ID, COVID-19 status, age in years and sex. The material from the prospective study consisted of cDNA or gDNA derived from T cells, B-cell-depleted T cells, or PBMCs. HLA class I and class II types, where available, came from metadata supplied by the sample provider rather than from assay-based typing. Results and caveats for the whole study, not just this receptor: Clinical and demographic metadata were provided uncurated, with the amount varying by source and participant.

The immunoSEQ Assay, a bias-controlled multiplex PCR, was used to amplify TCRbeta CDR3 regions from genomic DNA. From the authors' description of their analysis: Nucleated cell counts per sample were estimated from amplification of reference gene primers within the assay. To quantify the absolute abundance of each unique TCRbeta CDR3 rearrangement, sequence reads were collapsed and filtered. Productive Simpson clonality was computed per sample as the square root of Simpson's diversity index over productive rearrangements. As stored in TCRdb, this immuneACCESS dataset retains in-frame rearrangements with V and J assigned. A fraction of the clones does not appear; measured against another copy, unresolved V genes explain less than half of the discrepancy, and the remainder lacks a known reason. V and J calls and clone size are given by that table; D and trimming were obtained from the DNA. Present in this sample are around 100,000 clones, roughly nine tenths of which were seen just once. The ten largest clones capture 4.5% of the sample.

The material sequenced was peripheral blood. Here the chain combines TRBV11-2 and TRBJ1-5; TRBD1 is perhaps the D gene, given 5 matching bases. The clonotype was recovered from a man aged 35-49 years with acute or convalescent COVID-19. The DNA sequence follows: TGTGCCAGCAGCTTAGACAGGGATCAGCCCCAGCATTTT. Its protein reads: CASSLDRDQPQHF.